This passage covers 13 T cell receptor beta chains from one sample sequenced in a study of cytomegalovirus exposure and HLA in healthy donors. Use of 60 Vbeta and 13 Jbeta primers characterized the PCR. Assay: immunoSEQ multiplex PCR; the TCRdb copy retains only in-frame clones and omits some. The data contain 150,000 to 200,000 clones, 82% of them singletons. Sequenced sample: PBMCs. The source of these receptors is a girl aged 10-17 years in good health and CMV-seropositive.

The CDR3 protein is CASSYAWQGGEQYF. The CDR3 nucleotides are TGTGCCAGCAGTTACGCTTGGCAGGGGGGCGAGCAGTACTTC. The chain has TRBV6-5 and TRBJ2-7; D is possibly TRBD1 (7 bases). Per the germline V gene, CDR1 is MNHEY and CDR2 is SVGAGI. The CDR3 is 14 amino acids. V was shortened by 2 bases and J by 6 bases, with 14 bases between the two germline ends.

The V call is TRBV7-8, the J call TRBJ2-3; 14 nucleotides agree with TRBD2. The CDR3 consists of 21 residues. Germline CDR1 and CDR2: SGHVS and FQNEAQ. Germline trimming cut 4 bases from V and 2 bases from J; bases unmatched to any gene: 17. The CDR3 sequence: CASSYLKTSGRARPNTDTQYF. Written as DNA, the CDR3 is TGTGCCAGCAGCTACTTAAAGACTAGCGGGAGGGCCCGCCCTAACACAGATACGCAGTATTTT.

The chain uses TRBV27 and TRBJ2-5, with TRBD1 matching 11 bases. The CDR3 length is 16 residues. V dropped 5 bases and J dropped 0; count of bases not matched to a gene: 5. Germline CDR1 MNHEY, CDR2 SMNVEV (reference sequence). The CDR3 loop is CASSRKDRGHQETQYF. For the CDR3, the DNA is TGTGCCAGCAGTAGAAAGGACAGGGGGCACCAAGAGACCCAGTACTTC.

V gene TRBV10-2 combines with J gene TRBJ2-2; unclear D gene. CDR3 length equals 16 residues. Trimming took 0 bases from V and 0 from J, leaving 8 bases between them. Germline assignment: CDR1 WSHSY and CDR2 SAAADI. The CDR3 DNA is TGCGCCAGCAGTGAGTCTAGCCCTTCGAACACCGGGGAGCTGTTTTTT. Protein product: CASSESSPSNTGELFF.

The chain couples TRBV27 to TRBJ2-3; D unclear. CDR3 length: 13 residues. Looked up from germline, CDR1 is MNHEY and CDR2 is SMNVEV (reference sequence). V was shortened by 5 bases and J by 7 bases, with 13 bases between the two germline ends. The CDR3 sequence: CASSPLTSYTQYF. In DNA form, the CDR3 reads TGTGCCAGCAGTCCCCTGACTTCTTATACGCAGTATTTT.

The chain uses TRBV13 and TRBJ2-2, with a tentative D call TRBD2 (6 bases). The germline V and J ends were trimmed by 6 bases and 8 bases, with 13 bases remaining between them. This CDR3 is 13 amino acids long. CDR1 PRHDT and CDR2 FYEKMQ come from the germline V gene (reference sequence). The CDR3 loop reads CASRVAGGGELFF. The DNA for the CDR3 is TGTGCCAGCAGAGTAGCCGGGGGTGGGGAGCTGTTTTTT.

This clone was detected only once. V gene TRBV19 combines with J gene TRBJ1-5; D is unresolved. This CDR3 has 16 amino acids. Germline V gene sequence: CDR1 LNHDA, CDR2 SQIVND (reference sequence). V was pared by 2 bases and J by 6 bases, with 17 bases between. This CDR3 reads CASSIWILQRGQPQHF. The CDR3, as DNA: TGTGCCAGTAGTATATGGATCCTCCAGCGCGGTCAGCCCCAGCATTTT.

V is TRBV4-1 and J is TRBJ2-2; D may be TRBD2 (6 bases). This CDR3 comprises 15 residues. Trimming took off 1 base at V and 2 bases at J, with 8 bases between the two ends. The germline gives CDR1 MGHRA, CDR2 YSYEKL. CDR3: CASSQGLVNTGELFF. CDR3 coding DNA: TGCGCCAGCAGCCAAGGACTAGTTAACACCGGGGAGCTGTTTTTT.

The CDR3 DNA reads TGCAGCGTTGAGACCCCAGGGCAATACTCCTACGAGCAGTACTTC. This gives the protein CSVETPGQYSYEQYF. V gene TRBV29-1 combines with J gene TRBJ2-7; TRBD1 is a possible D gene (5 bases). V lost 3 bases to trimming and J lost 0 bases, with 15 bases between them. The CDR3 is made up of 15 amino acids. CDR1 SQVTM and CDR2 ANQGSEA come from the germline V gene.

The CDR3 DNA sequence: TGTGCCAGCTCCTCCAATAGCATGAACACTGAAGCTTTCTTT. The encoded protein is CASSSNSMNTEAFF. This chain links TRBV7-2 with TRBJ1-1; no clear D. V lost 8 bases and J lost 0, with 13 bases in between. This CDR3 has 14 amino acids. CDR1 and CDR2 from the germline V gene are SGHTA and FQGNSA.

The rearrangement uses TRBV2 and TRBJ2-7; a weak D match, TRBD1 (5 bases). Per germline, CDR1 SNHLY and CDR2 FYNNEI. Trimming took off 4 bases at V and 0 bases at J, with 10 bases between the two ends. The CDR3 is made up of 14 amino acids. The CDR3 sequence: CASSVTDLSYEQYF. The DNA of the CDR3 is TGTGCCAGCAGTGTGACAGACCTCTCCTACGAGCAGTACTTC.

This clone was detected only once. The chain carries TRBV7-2 and TRBJ2-3; 7 nucleotides match TRBD2. The CDR3 loop spans 14 amino acids. The ends lost 5 bases at V and 4 bases at J; junction bases unmatched: 6. Germline V gives CDR1 SGHTA, CDR2 FQGNSA. In nucleotides, the CDR3 is TGTGCCAGCAGCGTAATTGGGGGGGCAGATACGCAGTATTTT. Amino acid sequence: CASSVIGGADTQYF.

This clone was detected once. The chain couples TRBV5-4 to TRBJ1-4, with 7 bases lining up with TRBD1. Germline V gene lookup returns CDR1 SGHNT and CDR2 YYREEE (reference sequence). V lost 4 bases, J lost 4 bases, and 13 bases stayed unmatched. This CDR3 spans 17 amino acids. CDR3 protein: CASSSDRATGYNEKLFF. The CDR3 DNA follows: TGTGCCAGCAGCAGCGACAGGGCAACGGGGTATAATGAAAAACTGTTTTTT. The full variable domain, its missing parts supplied by reference TRBV5-4 and TRBJ1-4, is ETGVTQSPTHLIKTRGQQVTLRCSSQSGHNTVSWYQQALGQGPQFIFQYYREEENGRGNFPPRFSGLQFPNYSSELNVNALELDDSALYLCASSSDRATGYNEKLFFGSGTQLSVL.